These 27 T cell receptor beta chains came from one sample sequenced in a study of T cell responses to AZD1222 COVID-19 vaccine. Produced via immunoSEQ multiplex PCR; TCRdb's table is partial and in-frame only. The sample holds more than 100,000 clones, around 82% seen once. The material sequenced was peripheral blood, taken on day 0 of AZD1222 vaccination. Receptors originate from an adult in good health.

The V and J genes are TRBV6-5 and TRBJ1-6; a possible D gene is TRBD1 (5 bases). Looked up from germline, CDR1 is MNHEY and CDR2 is SVGAGI. This CDR3 contains 13 residues. Trimming pared 6 bases from V and 8 bases from J, leaving 11 bases between. The CDR3 reads CASRKGIHSPLHF. The CDR3 coding sequence is TGTGCCAGCAGGAAGGGGATCCATTCACCCCTCCACTTT.

V and J are TRBV5-1 and TRBJ2-5; TRBD1 matches at 8 bases. Germline CDR1 and CDR2: SGHRS and YFSETQ. Unmatched junction bases numbered 8, after V lost 7 bases and J lost 0 bases. The CDR3 sequence is 15 residues long. The CDR3 protein is CASCTGGQYQETQYF. The CDR3 nucleotides read TGCGCCAGCTGCACAGGGGGACAGTACCAAGAGACCCAGTACTTC.

CDR3 region: CASRATGTHQPQHF. The CDR3 coding sequence is TGTGCCAGCAGGGCGACAGGGACCCATCAGCCCCAGCATTTT. The rearrangement links TRBV2 to TRBJ1-5, with 7 bases identical to TRBD1. The CDR3 is made up of 14 amino acids. Germline CDR1 is SNHLY and CDR2 is FYNNEI. Unmatched junction bases numbered 7, after V lost 6 bases and J lost 5 bases.

The rearrangement uses TRBV28 and TRBJ2-7, with 9 bases aligning to TRBD1. Trimming at V came to 5 bases and at J to 2 bases, leaving 4 bases not matched to a gene. The CDR3 is 14 residues long. CDR1 and CDR2 (germline): MDHEN, SYDVKM. CDR3 sequence: CASSPRQGAYEQYF. The DNA for the CDR3 is TGTGCCAGCAGTCCTAGACAGGGGGCCTACGAGCAGTACTTC.

The chain has TRBV24-1 and TRBJ1-5, with 12 bases fitting TRBD1. The CDR3 totals 15 residues. Unmatched junction bases numbered 3, after V lost 5 bases and J lost 5 bases. Germline CDR1 reads KGHDR; CDR2 reads SFDVKD. The CDR3 protein is CATSVGTGGDQPQHF. The CDR3 bases are TGTGCCACCAGTGTCGGGACAGGGGGCGATCAGCCCCAGCATTTT.

V is TRBV12-3 or TRBV12-4 and J is TRBJ1-2, with D tentatively TRBD1 (5 bases). This CDR3 region has 12 residues. Trimming removed 5 bases at V and 7 bases at J, with 11 bases between. CDR3: CASSPGTRGYTF. The DNA for the CDR3 is TGTGCCAGCAGTCCTGGGACTCGTGGCTACACCTTC.

The V gene is TRBV7-9, the J gene TRBJ1-3; D gene uncertain. The CDR3 is 15 residues long. The germline gives CDR1 SEHNR, CDR2 FQNEAQ (reference sequence). Trimming pared 1 base from V and 2 bases from J, leaving 9 bases between. The CDR3 DNA sequence: TGTGCCAGCAGCTTAGGGGCGAATCCTGGAAACACCATATATTTT. Protein product: CASSLGANPGNTIYF.

The chain links TRBV11-3 to TRBJ2-7, with 9 bases matching TRBD1. The CDR3 totals 13 residues. The trim removed 5 bases at V and 4 bases at J, leaving 3 bases unmatched. Germline CDR1 reads SGHNT; CDR2 reads YENEEA. CDR3 sequence reads: CASSRDRVYEQYF. DNA of the CDR3: TGTGCCAGCAGCCGGGACAGGGTGTACGAGCAGTACTTC.

This clone was observed a single time. This sample includes further DNA sequences coding for the same CDR3. V usage is TRBV2 and J usage is TRBJ1-5; D is possibly TRBD1 (5 bases). CDR1 is SNHLY and CDR2 is FYNNEI in the germline V gene. V was clipped by 5 bases and J by 0 bases, with 8 bases between them. This CDR3 has 14 residues. Here the CDR3 DNA reads TGTGCCAGCAGTTCAGACAGTAGCAATCAGCCCCAGCATTTT. This codes for CASSSDSSNQPQHF.

The chain combines TRBV27 with TRBJ1-1, with 7 bases fitting TRBD1. The V gene end was trimmed by 5 bases and the J gene end by 0 bases; junction bases not matched to a gene: 15. From germline, CDR1 is MNHEY and CDR2 SMNVEV (reference sequence). The CDR3 runs to 18 residues. CDR3 sequence (DNA): TGTGCCAGCAGTGACGGGACAGCTGCTAAGGGAATGAACACTGAAGCTTTCTTT. Its protein product is CASSDGTAAKGMNTEAFF.

The CDR3 loop reads CASSLLDGVYEQYF. The CDR3 DNA is TGTGCCAGCAGCTTACTCGATGGGGTCTACGAGCAGTACTTC. The chain links TRBV7-9 to TRBJ2-7; D is unresolved. Germline lookup yields CDR1 SEHNR and CDR2 FQNEAQ (reference sequence). The CDR3 loop spans 14 amino acids. V was pared by 2 bases and J by 3 bases, with 11 bases between. Complete variable domain (other parts from reference TRBV7-9 and TRBJ2-7): DTGVSQNPRHKITKRGQNVTFRCDPISEHNRLYWYRQTLGQGPEFLTYFQNEAQLEKSRLLSDRFSAERPKGSFSTLEIQRTEQGDSAMYLCASSLLDGVYEQYFGPGTRLTVT.

The chain recombines TRBV12-5 with TRBJ2-1, with D possibly being TRBD1 (5 bases). The CDR3 is 22 amino acids. Germline CDR1 is LGHNT and CDR2 is FRNRAP. V lost 1 base to trimming and J lost 0 bases, with 28 bases between them. The CDR3 coding sequence is TGTGCTAGTGGTTTGGCCCCCATGCCCCTCGGACACAGAGACATCTCCTACAATGAGCAGTTCTTC. It encodes CASGLAPMPLGHRDISYNEQFF. The full variable domain, in which reference TRBV12-5 and TRBJ2-1 provide the parts outside the CDR3, is DARVTQTPRHKVTEMGQEVTMRCQPILGHNTVFWYRQTMMQGLELLAYFRNRAPLDDSGMPKDRFSAEMPDATLATLKIQPSEPRDSAVYFCASGLAPMPLGHRDISYNEQFFGPGTRLTVL.

The chain couples TRBV3-1 (or the pseudogene TRBV3-2) to TRBJ1-5; D gene ambiguous. The V gene lost 7 bases and the J gene lost 3 bases, with 16 bases spanning the gap. The length of the CDR3 is 15 residues. Germline loops: CDR1 LGHDT, CDR2 YNNKEL (reference sequence). The chain's CDR3 is CASTPGRQPNQPQHF. In DNA, the CDR3 is TGTGCCAGCACCCCTGGGAGGCAGCCCAATCAGCCCCAGCATTTT.

The rearrangement links TRBV19 to TRBJ1-4; a possible D gene is TRBD1 (6 bases). Germline-derived CDR1 and CDR2 are LNHDA and SQIVND (reference sequence). Trimming shortened V by 4 bases and J by 11 bases, and 11 bases separated the two germline ends. This CDR3 comprises 12 residues. Written as DNA, the CDR3 is TGTGCCAGTAGTAGGGGGGCGGGGAAACTGTTTTTT. Its protein product is CASSRGAGKLFF. Variable domain in full (rest from reference TRBV19 and TRBJ1-4): DGGITQSPKYLFRKEGQNVTLSCEQNLNHDAMYWYRQDPGQGLRLIYYSQIVNDFQKGDIAEGYSVSREKKESFPLTVTSAQKNPTAFYLCASSRGAGKLFFGSGTQLSVL.

The genes are TRBV19 and TRBJ1-6, with 7 bases lining up with TRBD1. V shed 5 bases and J 7 bases; nucleotides not matched to a gene: 2. CDR1 and CDR2 (germline): LNHDA, SQIVND (reference sequence). This CDR3 comprises 13 residues. CDR3 in amino acids: CASSAGQNSPLHF. CDR3 coding DNA: TGTGCCAGTAGTGCGGGACAGAATTCACCCCTCCACTTT.

The chain couples TRBV6-2 or TRBV6-3 to TRBJ2-7; 13 nucleotides match TRBD2. The CDR3 extends over 16 amino acids. V was clipped by 4 bases and J by 2 bases; unmatched bases: 5. Germline CDR1 is MNHEY and CDR2 is SVGEGT. The CDR3 nucleotides are TGTGCCAGCAGTTCCCCGGGACTAGCGGGGACCTACGAGCAGTACTTC. This sequence encodes CASSSPGLAGTYEQYF.

V usage is TRBV3-1 (or the pseudogene TRBV3-2) and J usage is TRBJ2-7; tentatively, D is TRBD1 (6 bases). Trimming took 1 base from V and 3 from J, leaving 7 bases between them. CDR1 LGHDT and CDR2 YNNKEL come from the germline V gene (reference sequence). This CDR3 is 13 amino acids long. The CDR3 DNA reads TGTGCCAGCAGCCAAGTACAGGGCTACGAGCAGTACTTC. Residues: CASSQVQGYEQYF.

This clone was picked up a small number of times. This chain connects TRBV6-5 to TRBJ2-3; TRBD2 is a possible D gene (6 bases). Trimming took off 7 bases at V and 2 bases at J, with 13 bases between the two ends. CDR1 MNHEY and CDR2 SVGAGI come from the germline V gene. This CDR3 is built from 14 residues. The CDR3 DNA reads as TGTGCCAGCACCCGGGGCGGGGACACAGATACGCAGTATTTT. Translated, it gives CASTRGGDTDTQYF.

A word on this clone: Additional DNA sequences in this sample encode the identical CDR3. In DNA, the CDR3 is TGTGCCAGCAGCGTAGGGGGGGACATCAATCAGCCCCAGCATTTT. Amino acid sequence: CASSVGGDINQPQHF. V is TRBV9 and J is TRBJ1-5, with D possibly TRBD1 on 6 matching bases. The CDR3 length is 15 residues. With 0 bases removed from V and 3 bases from J, the gap between germline ends came to 10 bases. Germline V CDR1 and CDR2: SGDLS, YYNGEE.

V is TRBV9 and J is TRBJ1-2; D gene ambiguous. CDR1 is SGDLS and CDR2 is YYNGEE in the germline V gene. The CDR3 is 14 residues long. The ends were cut back, 7 bases at V and 4 bases at J, with 17 bases in the middle. CDR3 in amino acids: CASSSDRRIYGYTF. The DNA of the CDR3 is TGTGCCAGCTCAAGCGACCGCAGGATCTATGGCTACACCTTC.

The CDR3 bases are TGTGCCAGCAGTTTGGTGGGGGAAACCTACGAGCAGTACTTC. Amino acid sequence: CASSLVGETYEQYF. The chain carries TRBV27 and TRBJ2-7; D assignment may be TRBD1 or TRBD2 (5 bases each). V lost 3 bases to trimming and J lost 2 bases, with 11 bases between them. The CDR3 contains 14 residues. Looked up from germline, CDR1 is MNHEY and CDR2 is SMNVEV (reference sequence).

This clone was detected only a few times. This chain uses TRBV5-1 with TRBJ1-2; 8 bases align to TRBD1. Germline-derived CDR1 and CDR2 are SGHRS and YFSETQ. This CDR3 is 13 amino acids long. The J segment lost 5 bases and the V segment lost 7 bases, leaving 7 bases of the junction unmatched. CDR3 DNA: TGCGCCAGCGGGACTGACAGGGGTTATGGCTACACCTTC. Translating gives CASGTDRGYGYTF.

The V and J genes are TRBV16 and TRBJ2-1, with D uncertain. The CDR3 loop spans 13 amino acids. Germline lookup yields CDR1 KGHSY and CDR2 FQNENV. The V and J ends lost 4 bases and 7 bases respectively, with 11 bases between them. This chain's CDR3 is CASSPRPDNEQFF. CDR3 bases: TGTGCCAGCAGCCCCCGGCCGGATAATGAGCAGTTCTTC.

This chain connects TRBV20-1 to TRBJ2-5; D is uncertain. The CDR3 spans 15 residues. Trimming pared 3 bases from V and 1 base from J, leaving 15 bases between. Germline V gives CDR1 DFQATT, CDR2 SNEGSKA (reference sequence). As DNA, the CDR3 is TGCAGTGCTAGTCCCACCGGCGGTTTCCAAGAGACCCAGTACTTC. It codes for CSASPTGGFQETQYF.

V and J are TRBV6-2 or TRBV6-3 and TRBJ1-5; D is unresolved. Trimming removed 4 bases from V and 2 bases from J, with 9 bases in between. CDR1 and CDR2 from the germline V gene are MNHEY and SVGEGT. The CDR3 has 14 residues. CDR3 in DNA: TGTGCCAGCAGTTTTCCACCGGGCAATCAGCCCCAGCATTTT. It codes for CASSFPPGNQPQHF.

A single count supports this clone. The rearrangement uses TRBV2 and TRBJ2-5; 14 bases align to TRBD2. The V and J ends lost 4 bases and 1 base, in that order; junction bases with no gene match: 11. The CDR3 is 19 amino acids. CDR1 and CDR2 (germline): SNHLY, FYNNEI. This chain's CDR3 is CASSAEAGGLAGVQETQYF. CDR3 nucleotide sequence: TGTGCCAGCAGTGCGGAGGCTGGGGGACTAGCGGGGGTCCAAGAGACCCAGTACTTC.

This rearrangement joins TRBV3-1 (or the pseudogene TRBV3-2) to TRBJ2-4; 8 bases align to TRBD1. The J segment lost 8 bases and the V segment lost 1 base, leaving 16 bases of the junction unmatched. Looked up from germline, CDR1 is LGHDT and CDR2 is YNNKEL (reference sequence). CDR3 length: 18 amino acids. CDR3 loop: CASSQVVIGQGVRDIQYF. CDR3 bases: TGTGCCAGCAGCCAAGTAGTGATCGGACAGGGAGTTAGAGACATTCAGTACTTC.